The sequence of this T cell receptor beta chain was determined in a study of blood T cell repertoires in COVID-19. About the research overall: The study drew acute and convalescent COVID-19 samples from the United States, Italy and Spain. The cDNA or gDNA used as material had been derived from T cells, B-cell-depleted T cells, or PBMCs.

In the original analysis: Amplified reference gene primers provided the basis for estimating nucleated cell counts. Clones were read by immunoSEQ multiplex PCR, and TCRdb kept only the in-frame ones, dropping some. V and J calls and clone size are given by that table; D and trimming were obtained from the DNA. Of tens of thousands of clones listed, roughly 80% are singletons. The receptor was isolated from a human donor in a cohort sampled during active COVID-19. Material for sequencing was peripheral blood.

The DNA for the CDR3 is TGCGCCAGCAGCCAGGGGGGAGCGGGTGAAAAACTGTTTTTT. It encodes CASSQGGAGEKLFF. The chain has TRBV5-1 and TRBJ1-4, with 7 bases that match TRBD1. CDR3 length equals 14 residues. V lost 4 bases and J lost 7; bases outside the gene matches: 7. Germline CDR1 SGHRS, CDR2 YFSETQ.